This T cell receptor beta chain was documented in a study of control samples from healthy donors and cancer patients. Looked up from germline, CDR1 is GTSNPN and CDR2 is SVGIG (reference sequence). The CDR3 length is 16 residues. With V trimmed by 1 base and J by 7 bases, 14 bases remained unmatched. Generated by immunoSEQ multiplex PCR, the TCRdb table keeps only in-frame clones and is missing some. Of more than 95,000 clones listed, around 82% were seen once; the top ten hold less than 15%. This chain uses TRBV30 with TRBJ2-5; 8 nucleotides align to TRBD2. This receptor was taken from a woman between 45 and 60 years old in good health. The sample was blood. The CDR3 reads CAWSARLLGLDGTQYF. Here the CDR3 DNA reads TGTGCCTGGAGTGCAAGACTCCTGGGACTAGATGGGACCCAGTACTTC.